The rows below give T cell receptor beta chains drawn from one sample of a study of T cells in Graves' hyperthyroidism and ophthalmopathy. From the multiplex PCR reads, TCRdb called clonotypes with MiXCR, one entry per CDR3 protein. The profile shows some 690,000 distinct CDR3 sequences, about 18% of them singletons. The sample consisted of blood. These receptors came from a man between 50 and 59 years old with Graves' hyperthyroidism. Each CDR3 is given with its conserved first and last residue. D genes are given only for firm matches. Only some rows state a clone size, as once, few, many or a class for expanded clones.

V: TRBV2
size: many
D: .
J: TRBJ2-6
CDR3: CASSEGGFPPGANVLTF
DNA: TGTGCCAGCAGTGAAGGGGGCTTCCCTCCCGGGGCCAACGTCCTGACTTTC

V: TRBV11-1
size: many
D: .
J: TRBJ1-2
CDR3: CASSLEDTGSGYTF
DNA: TGTGCCAGCAGCTTAGAGGACACGGGCAGTGGCTACACCTTC

V: TRBV3-1
size: few
D: TRBD2
J: TRBJ2-3
CDR3: CASSQAGDPYTQYF
DNA: TGTGCCAGCAGCCAGGCGGGGGACCCATATACGCAGTATTTT

V: TRBV28
size: many
D: TRBD2
J: TRBJ2-7
CDR3: CASSLRGGGYGQYF
DNA: TGTGCCAGCAGTTTGAGAGGCGGGGGGTACGGGCAGTACTTC

V: TRBV7-9
size: .
D: .
J: TRBJ2-7
CDR3: CASSLDWAGGPKELYEQYF
DNA: TGTGCCAGCAGCTTAGACTGGGCCGGGGGACCCAAGGAACTTTACGAGCAGTACTTC

V: TRBV4-1
size: many
D: .
J: TRBJ1-1
CDR3: CASSQDPGMNTEAFF
DNA: TGCGCCAGCAGCCAAGATCCGGGGATGAACACTGAAGCTTTCTTT

V: TRBV29-1
size: .
D: .
J: TRBJ2-4
CDR3: CSVVNLGGRNDFLAKNIQYF
DNA: TGCAGCGTTGTCAACTTGGGGGGTAGAAACGATTTTTTAGCCAAAAACATTCAGTACTTC

V: TRBV7-8
size: .
D: .
J: TRBJ1-2
CDR3: CASSLGDGSYGYTF
DNA: TGTGCCAGCAGCTTAGGGGACGGAAGCTATGGCTACACCTTC

V: TRBV5-1
size: few
D: .
J: TRBJ2-7
CDR3: CASSWKGGHEQYF
DNA: TGCGCCAGCAGCTGGAAGGGAGGTCACGAGCAGTACTTC

V: TRBV14
size: many
D: TRBD1
J: TRBJ2-4
CDR3: CASSQGTGVPKNIQYF
DNA: TGTGCCAGCAGCCAGGGGACAGGGGTGCCCAAAAACATTCAGTACTTC

V: TRBV6-5
size: .
D: TRBD1
J: TRBJ1-1
CDR3: CASSYYQMRGGTDEAFF
DNA: TGTGCCAGCAGTTACTATCAGATGAGAGGTGGGACAGATGAAGCTTTCTTT

V: TRBV5-1
size: many
D: .
J: TRBJ2-1
CDR3: CASSLGDWYNEQFF
DNA: TGCGCCAGCAGCTTGGGGGACTGGTACAATGAGCAGTTCTTC

V: TRBV19
size: few
D: .
J: TRBJ1-5
CDR3: CASSILSGHFSNQPQHF
DNA: TGTGCCAGTAGTATCCTATCGGGACACTTCTCGAATCAGCCCCAGCATTTT

V: TRBV12-3/TRBV12-4
size: .
D: .
J: TRBJ2-1
CDR3: CASSLAAGMDEQFF
DNA: TGTGCCAGCAGTTTAGCCGCAGGAATGGATGAGCAGTTCTTC

V: TRBV30
size: many
D: TRBD1
J: TRBJ1-1
CDR3: CAWTGGGPSEAFF
DNA: TGTGCCTGGACAGGGGGCGGACCGTCTGAAGCTTTCTTT

V: TRBV27
size: .
D: TRBD1
J: TRBJ2-2
CDR3: CASSFLLTGRVTGELFF
DNA: TGTGCCAGCAGTTTCCTCCTGACAGGGCGGGTCACCGGGGAGCTGTTTTTT

V: TRBV27
size: .
D: .
J: TRBJ2-5
CDR3: CASSFGKTGTQYF
DNA: TGTGCCAGCAGTTTTGGGAAGACCGGGACCCAGTACTTC

V: TRBV19
size: few
D: TRBD1
J: TRBJ1-1
CDR3: CASSWAGGRTEAFF
DNA: TGTGCCAGTAGTTGGGCAGGGGGTCGAACTGAAGCTTTCTTT

V: TRBV9
size: few
D: TRBD2
J: TRBJ2-5
CDR3: CASSVEAGGPGKTQYF
DNA: TGTGCCAGCAGCGTAGAAGCGGGAGGGCCCGGAAAGACCCAGTACTTC

V: TRBV6-1
size: .
D: .
J: TRBJ2-2
CDR3: CASRSGPFLGSGELFF
DNA: TGTGCCAGCAGGAGCGGGCCCTTCCTTGGGAGCGGGGAGCTGTTTTTT

V: TRBV5-8
size: many
D: .
J: TRBJ2-5
CDR3: CASSPMRARARETQYF
DNA: TGTGCCAGCAGTCCGATGAGGGCGCGGGCAAGAGAGACCCAGTACTTC

V: TRBV28
size: .
D: TRBD2
J: TRBJ2-7
CDR3: CASSTHPGGLAAEQYF
DNA: TGTGCCAGCAGTACTCACCCCGGAGGACTAGCAGCCGAGCAGTACTTC

V: TRBV5-1
size: .
D: .
J: TRBJ1-1
CDR3: CASRVQQGTEAFF
DNA: TGCGCCAGCCGCGTCCAACAGGGCACTGAAGCTTTCTTT

V: TRBV6-2/TRBV6-3
size: few
D: .
J: TRBJ2-3
CDR3: CASSYGAGTDTQYF
DNA: TGTGCCAGCAGTTACGGTGCCGGCACAGATACGCAGTATTTT

V: TRBV11-1
size: many
D: TRBD2
J: TRBJ2-1
CDR3: CASSLVGTGGPRNEQFF
DNA: TGTGCCAGCAGCTTAGTAGGGACGGGAGGGCCGAGGAATGAGCAGTTCTTC

V: TRBV20-1
size: many
D: TRBD1
J: TRBJ1-2
CDR3: CSAGTGLNYGYTF
DNA: TGCAGTGCTGGGACAGGGTTGAACTATGGCTACACCTTC

V: TRBV30
size: many
D: TRBD1
J: TRBJ1-2
CDR3: CAWLRDRATNYGYTF
DNA: TGTGCCTGGCTCCGGGACAGGGCTACTAACTATGGCTACACCTTC

V: TRBV15
size: few
D: TRBD1
J: TRBJ1-4
CDR3: CATSRSGQGNEKLFF
DNA: TGTGCCACCAGCAGATCGGGACAGGGTAATGAAAAACTGTTTTTT

V: TRBV27
size: .
D: .
J: TRBJ1-5
CDR3: CASRSTTAGNQPQHF
DNA: TGTGCCAGCAGATCAACAACGGCGGGAAATCAGCCCCAGCATTTT

V: TRBV29-1
size: many
D: .
J: TRBJ2-1
CDR3: CSVRGYNEQFF
DNA: TGCAGCGTTAGGGGGTACAATGAGCAGTTCTTC

V: TRBV7-2
size: .
D: .
J: TRBJ2-5
CDR3: CASSLEVGTETQYF
DNA: TGTGCCAGCAGCTTAGAAGTGGGAACAGAGACCCAGTACTTC

V: TRBV5-1
size: many
D: .
J: TRBJ2-7
CDR3: CASSPRGFWEQYF
DNA: TGCGCCAGCAGCCCCAGGGGCTTCTGGGAGCAGTACTTC

V: TRBV6-5
size: .
D: TRBD2
J: TRBJ2-5
CDR3: CASSYWGLAAETQYF
DNA: TGTGCCAGCAGTTACTGGGGACTAGCAGCCGAGACCCAGTACTTC

V: TRBV6-1
size: many
D: .
J: TRBJ1-5
CDR3: CASSWGDSNQPQHF
DNA: TGTGCCAGCAGTTGGGGGGATAGCAATCAGCCCCAGCATTTT

V: TRBV27
size: many
D: TRBD2
J: TRBJ2-2
CDR3: CASSKIGLAGITGELFF
DNA: TGTGCCAGCAGTAAGATAGGACTAGCGGGGATCACCGGGGAGCTGTTTTTT

V: TRBV7-9
size: .
D: .
J: TRBJ2-3
CDR3: CASSLVGSGVRTNTQYF
DNA: TGTGCCAGCAGCTTAGTTGGCAGCGGAGTACGCACGAATACGCAGTATTTT

V: TRBV18
size: .
D: TRBD1
J: TRBJ1-4
CDR3: CASSGQVATNEKLFF
DNA: TGTGCCAGCTCAGGACAGGTTGCAACTAATGAAAAACTGTTTTTT

V: TRBV27
size: many
D: .
J: TRBJ2-5
CDR3: CASRDRRQETQYF
DNA: TGTGCCAGCAGAGACAGGAGACAAGAGACCCAGTACTTC

V: TRBV15
size: .
D: .
J: TRBJ1-5
CDR3: CATSPDHSGPQRPQHF
DNA: TGTGCCACCAGCCCCGACCACTCGGGCCCCCAACGGCCCCAGCATTTT

V: TRBV10-2
size: many
D: TRBD2
J: TRBJ2-7
CDR3: CASRAGLAGGRREQYF
DNA: TGCGCCAGCAGAGCGGGACTAGCGGGAGGGAGAAGGGAGCAGTACTTC

V: TRBV14
size: many
D: .
J: TRBJ1-1
CDR3: CASSQDGNSNTEAFF
DNA: TGTGCCAGCAGCCAAGACGGCAACTCGAACACTGAAGCTTTCTTT

V: TRBV19
size: .
D: .
J: TRBJ1-5
CDR3: CASSMSSSNQPQHF
DNA: TGTGCCAGTAGTATGAGCAGTAGCAATCAGCCCCAGCATTTT

V: TRBV28
size: many
D: .
J: TRBJ1-5
CDR3: CASTAFWGGIAGSNQPQHF
DNA: TGTGCCAGCACTGCTTTTTGGGGGGGAATAGCGGGGAGCAATCAGCCCCAGCATTTT

V: TRBV20-1
size: many
D: TRBD2
J: TRBJ2-3
CDR3: CSAPLAGRTDTQYF
DNA: TGCAGTGCCCCTTTAGCGGGACGCACAGATACGCAGTATTTT

V: TRBV28
size: many
D: .
J: TRBJ1-1
CDR3: CASSFNVPGGTEAFF
DNA: TGTGCCAGCAGTTTTAACGTCCCCGGTGGCACTGAAGCTTTCTTT

V: TRBV11-2
size: few
D: TRBD2
J: TRBJ2-2
CDR3: CASSLEGGRSTGELFF
DNA: TGTGCCAGCAGCTTAGAGGGCGGGAGGAGCACCGGGGAGCTGTTTTTT